This T cell receptor (beta chain) was captured by sequencing in a study of long-term antiretroviral therapy in people with HIV. Findings and caveats of the study: Clones with expansion before ART led the repertoire at all time points. In samples taken after ART, diversity increased but remained below transplant donor control levels.

Each donor provided at least one pre-ART PBMC sample and at least two post-ART PBMC samples. Prior to DNA extraction, the samples held about 0.95-11 million cryopreserved PBMC. To note about this clone: Its antigen is still unknown.

Researchers ran immunoSEQ v3.0 at survey level. The assay was immunoSEQ multiplex PCR, and TCRdb's table has in-frame clones only and misses some. The sample includes 20,000 to 25,000 clones, 70% to 90% of them seen just once. The sequence was collected from a man in his forties or fifties with HIV. Source: unsorted PBMCs, taken 1.6 years after starting antiretroviral therapy.

Here the CDR3 DNA reads TGTGCCAGCAGTGAAATGGAGCGGGCGGTTGTGAATGAGCAGTTCTTC. It yields the protein CASSEMERAVVNEQFF. The chain recombines TRBV25-1 with TRBJ2-1; possible D gene TRBD2, 6 bases. V was shortened by 2 bases and J by 7 bases, with 18 bases between the two germline ends. The germline V gene encodes CDR1 MGHDK and CDR2 SYGVNS. CDR3 length: 16 residues.